This T cell receptor beta chain was identified during a study of cytomegalovirus exposure and HLA in healthy donors. In the study overall: In an earlier analysis, around 100 million unique TCR beta sequences were found from about 190 million T cells.

Study-wide results and limits: When a later analysis was performed, an Asian-associated ancestry cluster reportedly had fewer N-insertions than the roughly 730-donor mean. TCR beta chains numbering 150 to 200 were designated cytomegalovirus-associated. In vitro experiments confirmed that a few CMV-associated chains were specific for CMV antigens.

In the PCR, 60 Vbeta and 13 Jbeta primers were used. Libraries were prepared by immunoSEQ multiplex PCR; TCRdb keeps only in-frame clonotypes and omits some of them. The table lists 150,000 to 200,000 clones, over 9.5% of them singletons. The germline CDR1 and CDR2 sequences are MGHRA and YSYEKL. V lost 9 bases to trimming and J lost 2 bases; unmatched junction nucleotides: 11. This CDR3 has 17 amino acids. In this sample, this clone turned up a few times. What it recognizes is unknown. The rearrangement links TRBV4-1 to TRBJ1-5; TRBD1 aligns across 12 bases. Sequenced sample: PBMCs. This clonotype was sampled from a man aged 50-59 years in good health and CMV-seropositive. The CDR3 reads CASTPGQGAQGNQPQHF. CDR3 nucleotides: TGCGCCAGTACCCCGGGACAGGGGGCTCAAGGCAATCAGCCCCAGCATTTT.